The 27 T cell receptor beta chains presented below share a single source sample, sequenced in a study of Ad26.COV2.S vaccination and SARS-CoV-2 variants. The table came from immunoSEQ multiplex PCR; TCRdb's copy has only in-frame clones and leaves some out. Of around 140,000 clones listed, roughly 88% were seen once; the top ten hold 5%. The source was peripheral blood, collected after recovery from COVID-19. These receptors were obtained from a human donor who had recovered from COVID-19.

V usage is TRBV28 and J usage is TRBJ2-7, with D perhaps TRBD1 (6 bases). Between the trimmed V and J ends, which lost 3 bases and 6 bases, there was a span of 12 bases. The length of the CDR3 is 13 residues. Germline values: CDR1 MDHEN, CDR2 SYDVKM. The CDR3 spells CASSFRQDREQYF. The DNA for the CDR3 is TGTGCCAGCAGTTTCCGACAGGATCGCGAGCAGTACTTC.

The CDR3, as DNA: TGTGCCAGCAGTTCGCCGCTATCGGGCAGCTCCTACGAGCAGTACTTC. Translated: CASSSPLSGSSYEQYF. The chain uses TRBV6-2 or TRBV6-3 and TRBJ2-7; unclear D gene. Germline CDR1 MNHEY, CDR2 SVGEGT. V was clipped by 4 bases and J by 0 bases, with 16 bases between them. The CDR3 runs to 16 residues.

The chain has TRBV30 and TRBJ1-5; 9 bases agree with TRBD1. The CDR3 length is 13 residues. The germline V gene encodes CDR1 GTSNPN and CDR2 SVGIG (reference sequence). The V segment lost 5 bases and the J segment 4 bases; nucleotides outside the gene matches: 3. CDR3 sequence: CAWQTGGNQPQHF. CDR3 DNA sequence: TGTGCCTGGCAGACAGGGGGAAATCAGCCCCAGCATTTT.

This rearrangement joins TRBV19 to TRBJ2-5; D tentatively fits TRBD1 or TRBD2 (5 bases each). V lost 8 bases to trimming and J lost 3 bases, with 22 bases between them. This CDR3 comprises 16 residues. Germline V gives CDR1 LNHDA, CDR2 SQIVND (reference sequence). CDR3 sequence reads: CASCCPGRNTEETQYF. Written as DNA, the CDR3 is TGTGCCAGTTGTTGTCCGGGGCGAAACACCGAAGAGACCCAGTACTTC. The entire variable domain, with the rest obtained from reference TRBV19 and TRBJ2-5, is as follows: DGGITQSPKYLFRKEGQNVTLSCEQNLNHDAMYWYRQDPGQGLRLIYYSQIVNDFQKGDIAEGYSVSREKKESFPLTVTSAQKNPTAFYLCASCCPGRNTEETQYFGPGTRLLVL.

The chain links TRBV6-6 to TRBJ1-5; D uncertain. CDR3 length: 16 residues. The germline gives CDR1 MNHNY, CDR2 SVGAGI (reference sequence). V lost 6 bases, J lost 0 bases, and 15 bases lay in between. DNA of the CDR3: TGTGCCAGCAGGCCTTCAGGACCCAGTAGCAATCAGCCCCAGCATTTT. Translating gives CASRPSGPSSNQPQHF.

V and J are TRBV10-2 and TRBJ1-1, with a weak D call TRBD1 (5 bases). The ends were cut back, 6 bases at V and 0 bases at J, with 11 bases in the middle. Germline CDR1 and CDR2: WSHSY and SAAADI. There are 14 residues in the CDR3. CDR3 residues: CASRGPNMNTEAFF. The CDR3 DNA reads TGCGCCAGCAGGGGACCCAACATGAACACTGAAGCTTTCTTT.

This chain links TRBV3-1 (or the pseudogene TRBV3-2) with TRBJ1-2; D is uncertain. Looked up from germline, CDR1 is LGHDT and CDR2 is YNNKEL (reference sequence). V was pared by 0 bases and J by 1 base, with 9 bases between. The CDR3 extends over 15 amino acids. CDR3 coding DNA: TGTGCCAGCAGCCAAGACCCCGGGAGTAACTATGGCTACACCTTC. It is translated as CASSQDPGSNYGYTF.

The V call is TRBV2, the J call TRBJ1-2; 7 positions agree with TRBD1. V lost 7 bases and J lost 3; bases outside the gene matches: 11. There are 15 residues in the CDR3. CDR1 and CDR2 (germline): SNHLY, FYNNEI. The DNA of the CDR3 is TGTGCCAGCATGCGGGAACAGGGGACATACTATGGCTACACCTTC. Amino acid sequence: CASMREQGTYYGYTF.

This clone was seen just once. The rearrangement links TRBV5-6 to TRBJ2-7; no clear D gene. V was clipped by 0 bases and J by 2 bases, with 9 bases between them. The CDR3 runs to 14 residues. Germline V gene lookup returns CDR1 SGHDT and CDR2 YYEEEE. This CDR3 is CASSLGQVAYEQYF. DNA of the CDR3: TGTGCCAGCAGCTTGGGCCAGGTCGCCTACGAGCAGTACTTC.

V is TRBV18 and J is TRBJ2-4; no reliable D call. Trimming pared 1 base from V and 8 bases from J, leaving 6 bases between. The CDR3 covers 12 residues. Germline values: CDR1 KGHSH, CDR2 LQKENI. For the CDR3, the DNA is TGTGCCAGCTCACCACAGGAAGACATTCAGTACTTC. Translation: CASSPQEDIQYF.

The V gene is TRBV6-1, the J gene TRBJ1-5; D is ambiguous. Germline V gives CDR1 MNHNS, CDR2 SASEGT. Between the trimmed V and J ends, which lost 3 bases and 2 bases, there was a span of 8 bases. The length of the CDR3 is 14 residues. The CDR3, as DNA: TGTGCCAGCAGTGACGATGGGCGCAATCAGCCCCAGCATTTT. Its protein product is CASSDDGRNQPQHF.

J is TRBJ1-5 and V is TRBV19; D gene ambiguous. The CDR3 has 15 amino acids. In germline, CDR1 is LNHDA, CDR2 SQIVND (reference sequence). The ends were cut back, 3 bases at V and 1 base at J, with 10 bases in the middle. The CDR3 DNA follows: TGTGCCAGTAGTATTTGGCAAATCAGCAATCAGCCCCAGCATTTT. Translating gives CASSIWQISNQPQHF.

V and J are TRBV18 and TRBJ2-3, with 9 nucleotides matching TRBD1. CDR3 length equals 15 residues. CDR1 and CDR2 from the germline V gene are KGHSH and LQKENI. V lost 3 bases, J lost 2 bases, and 3 bases stayed unmatched. For the CDR3, the DNA is TGTGCCAGCTCACCGGGACAGGGTAACACAGATACGCAGTATTTT. This sequence encodes CASSPGQGNTDTQYF.

J is TRBJ1-5 and V is TRBV19, with D uncertain. The V end lost 6 bases, the J end lost 3 bases, and 6 bases lay between the germline ends. Germline V lookup: CDR1 LNHDA, CDR2 SQIVND (reference sequence). The CDR3 is 12 residues long. The CDR3 DNA reads TGTGCCAGTAGCCACAACAATCAGCCCCAGCATTTT. It translates to CASSHNNQPQHF. The entire variable domain, with the rest obtained from reference TRBV19 and TRBJ1-5, is as follows: DGGITQSPKYLFRKEGQNVTLSCEQNLNHDAMYWYRQDPGQGLRLIYYSQIVNDFQKGDIAEGYSVSREKKESFPLTVTSAQKNPTAFYLCASSHNNQPQHFGDGTRLSIL.

V gene TRBV30 combines with J gene TRBJ1-4; D might be TRBD1 (5 bases). Between the trimmed V and J ends, which lost 0 bases and 0 bases, there was a span of 8 bases. The length of the CDR3 is 15 residues. Germline V gene sequence: CDR1 GTSNPN, CDR2 SVGIG (reference sequence). The CDR3 coding sequence is TGTGCCTGGAGTGTACGGGGCTCAACTAATGAAAAACTGTTTTTT. Its protein is CAWSVRGSTNEKLFF.

The chain employs TRBV24-1 and TRBJ2-2; TRBD1 agrees at 8 bases. With 1 base clipped from V and 4 bases from J, the junction kept 4 bases outside the gene matches. Germline assignment: CDR1 KGHDR and CDR2 SFDVKD. CDR3 length: 16 amino acids. This CDR3 reads CATSDLAGGITGELFF. Written as DNA, the CDR3 is TGTGCCACCAGTGATTTAGCAGGGGGCATCACCGGGGAGCTGTTTTTT.

The J gene is TRBJ2-1, the V gene TRBV4-1, with 11 positions matching TRBD2. J lost 2 bases, V lost 3 bases, and 0 bases had no gene match. The CDR3 totals 15 residues. From germline, CDR1 is MGHRA and CDR2 YSYEKL. The CDR3 spells CASSQGLAAYNEQFF. The CDR3 DNA follows: TGCGCCAGCAGCCAGGGACTAGCGGCCTACAATGAGCAGTTCTTC.

This clone was found once. The chain joins TRBV9 to TRBJ2-5; D is undetermined. With 4 bases removed from V and 3 bases from J, the gap between germline ends came to 13 bases. Germline V gene sequence: CDR1 SGDLS, CDR2 YYNGEE. The CDR3 is made up of 14 amino acids. For the CDR3, the DNA is TGTGCCAGCAGCACCCGGACGTCAGAAGAGACCCAGTACTTC. This sequence encodes CASSTRTSEETQYF. Full variable domain (remainder filled in from reference TRBV9 and TRBJ2-5): DSGVTQTPKHLITATGQRVTLRCSPRSGDLSVYWYQQSLDQGLQFLIQYYNGEERAKGNILERFSAQQFPDLHSELNLSSLELGDSALYFCASSTRTSEETQYFGPGTRLLVL.

The chain joins TRBV5-1 to TRBJ2-3, with 8 bases matching TRBD2. Germline CDR1 is SGHRS and CDR2 is YFSETQ. J gave up 2 bases and V 0 bases, and 8 bases lay outside the gene matches. The CDR3 totals 17 residues. The CDR3 protein is CASSLAVSGGFTDTQYF. The DNA of the CDR3 is TGCGCCAGCAGCTTGGCCGTAAGCGGGGGCTTCACAGATACGCAGTATTTT. Using reference TRBV5-1 and TRBJ2-3 for the parts outside the CDR3, the full variable domain is KAGVTQTPRYLIKTRGQQVTLSCSPISGHRSVSWYQQTPGQGLQFLFEYFSETQRNKGNFPGRFSGRQFSNSRSEMNVSTLELGDSALYLCASSLAVSGGFTDTQYFGPGTRLTVL.

The table lists this clone with a count of one. This rearrangement joins TRBV7-9 to TRBJ2-2; D remains unclear. Germline V gives CDR1 SEHNR, CDR2 FQNEAQ (reference sequence). V lost 5 bases to trimming and J lost 0 bases, with 1 base between them. The CDR3 runs to 12 residues. The CDR3 is CASSPNTGELFF. The CDR3, as DNA: TGTGCCAGCAGCCCGAACACCGGGGAGCTGTTTTTT.

This sequence joins TRBV7-2 and TRBJ2-1; possibly TRBD1 for D (5 bases). V lost 1 base and J lost 13, with 11 bases in between. CDR1 is SGHTA, CDR2 FQGNSA, per germline. CDR3 size: 12 residues. In DNA, the CDR3 is TGTGCCAGCAGCTTAGGGGGCTTAGGTCAGTTCTTC. Translating it yields CASSLGGLGQFF.

The rearrangement joins TRBV7-8 to TRBJ2-3; the D is unclear. Germline-derived CDR1 and CDR2 are SGHVS and FQNEAQ. V lost 5 bases, J lost 5 bases, and 5 bases lay in between. The CDR3 contains 11 residues. The CDR3 sequence is CASSLKDTQYF. The CDR3 DNA reads TGTGCCAGCAGCCTAAAAGATACGCAGTATTTT.

The V call is TRBV3-1 (or the pseudogene TRBV3-2), the J call TRBJ1-3; D possibly corresponds to TRBD1 (5 bases). Germline values: CDR1 LGHDT, CDR2 YNNKEL (reference sequence). V lost 0 bases, J lost 0 bases, and 12 bases lay in between. The CDR3 is 17 residues long. The CDR3 loop is CASSQESVGDSGNTIYF. CDR3 DNA: TGTGCCAGCAGCCAAGAATCCGTGGGGGACTCTGGAAACACCATATATTTT.

This clone was counted a single time. J is TRBJ1-4 and V is TRBV19; 9 bases match TRBD1. Trimming at V came to 6 bases and at J to 8 bases, leaving 10 bases not matched to a gene. CDR1 and CDR2 (germline): LNHDA, SQIVND (reference sequence). The CDR3 consists of 15 residues. The CDR3 bases are TGTGCCAGTAGGCTACAGGGGGCGTTCAAAGAAAAACTGTTTTTT. Translating it yields CASRLQGAFKEKLFF.

The chain links TRBV5-1 to TRBJ2-7; D possibly corresponds to TRBD2 (5 bases). There are 14 residues in the CDR3. Germline CDR1 reads SGHRS; CDR2 reads YFSETQ. V was pared by 5 bases and J by 1 base, with 13 bases between. CDR3 DNA sequence: TGCGCCAGCAGTAAACTTGGAGGTTCCTACGAGCAGTACTTC. Its translation: CASSKLGGSYEQYF.

In this sample, this clone turned up once. The chain joins TRBV3-1 (or the pseudogene TRBV3-2) to TRBJ1-4, with 8 bases matching TRBD1. This CDR3 is 14 amino acids long. Germline assignment: CDR1 LGHDT and CDR2 YNNKEL (reference sequence). V lost 4 bases, J lost 6 bases, and 4 bases stayed unmatched. The CDR3 loop reads CASSRGQGHEKLFF. CDR3 DNA: TGTGCCAGCAGCCGCGGACAGGGTCATGAAAAACTGTTTTTT.

The V and J genes are TRBV7-2 and TRBJ2-5; 7 bases agree with TRBD1. V lost 5 bases and J lost 2; bases outside the gene matches: 5. CDR3 length: 14 residues. Germline V lookup: CDR1 SGHTA, CDR2 FQGNSA. CDR3: CASSSGQEQETQYF. CDR3 nucleotides: TGTGCCAGCAGCAGTGGACAGGAACAAGAGACCCAGTACTTC.